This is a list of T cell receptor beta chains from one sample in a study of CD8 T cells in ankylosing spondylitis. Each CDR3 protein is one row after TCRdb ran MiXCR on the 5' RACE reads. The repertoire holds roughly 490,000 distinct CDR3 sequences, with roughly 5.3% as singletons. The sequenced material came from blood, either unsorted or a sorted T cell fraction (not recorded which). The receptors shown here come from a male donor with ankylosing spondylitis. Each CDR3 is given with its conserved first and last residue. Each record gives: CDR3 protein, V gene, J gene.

CASSLAQTQYF,TRBV7-2,TRBJ2-5
CASSEWGGTYEQYF,TRBV25-1,TRBJ2-7
CASSIYTSTDTQYF,TRBV27,TRBJ2-3
CSVGDRGHETQYF,TRBV29-1,TRBJ2-5
CAISEGISGAKNIQYF,TRBV10-3,TRBJ2-4
CASSQDPTAGQETQYF,TRBV4-2,TRBJ2-5
CASSARRGLSYNEQFF,TRBV7-2,TRBJ2-1
CASSPRAVDGYEQYF,TRBV27,TRBJ2-7
CSAQDGVYAFF,TRBV20-1,TRBJ1-1
CANRGARVGKFF,TRBV28,TRBJ2-1
CASSVGDITDTQYF,TRBV9,TRBJ2-3